The rows below give T cell receptor beta chains drawn from one sample of a study of cytomegalovirus exposure and HLA in healthy donors. Profiled with immunoSEQ multiplex PCR; TCRdb holds only in-frame clones, not every one. Found here are 150,000 to 200,000 clones, about 72% of them singletons; the top ten hold more than 1.2%. The sample consisted of PBMCs. The origin of the receptors is a male donor in good health and CMV-seronegative. Each CDR3 is given with its conserved first and last residue. Fields, in order: clone size, V gene, D gene, J gene, CDR3 DNA, CDR3 protein. A D gene is named only where the DNA matches it firmly. Expanded clones are given a class, and other clones once, few, many or no size at all.

clone_size: few
v_call: TRBV4-2
d_call: .
j_call: TRBJ1-1
cdr3_nt: TGTGCCAGCAGCCAAGATCTCGGGGGGAACACTGAAGCTTTCTTT
cdr3_aa: CASSQDLGGNTEAFF

clone_size: .
v_call: TRBV5-1
d_call: TRBD2
j_call: TRBJ2-2
cdr3_nt: TGCGCCAGCAGCTTGGCGGCGGGGGGGACCGGGGAGCTGTTTTTT
cdr3_aa: CASSLAAGGTGELFF

clone_size: few
v_call: TRBV7-9
d_call: TRBD1
j_call: TRBJ2-1
cdr3_nt: TGTGCCAGCAGCCCGACAGGGGATGAGCAGTTCTTC
cdr3_aa: CASSPTGDEQFF

clone_size: .
v_call: TRBV10-3
d_call: .
j_call: TRBJ1-1
cdr3_nt: TGTGCCATCAGAGAAACAGGGTCGAACACTGAAGCTTTCTTT
cdr3_aa: CAIRETGSNTEAFF

clone_size: .
v_call: TRBV7-6
d_call: TRBD1
j_call: TRBJ1-5
cdr3_nt: TGTGCCAGCAGCACAGGGGCGAGCAATCAGCCCCAGCATTTT
cdr3_aa: CASSTGASNQPQHF

clone_size: .
v_call: TRBV9
d_call: .
j_call: TRBJ2-1
cdr3_nt: TGTGCCAGCAGTAGCGCCGATTACAATGAGCAGTTCTTC
cdr3_aa: CASSSADYNEQFF

clone_size: .
v_call: TRBV7-6
d_call: TRBD1
j_call: TRBJ2-6
cdr3_nt: TGTGCCAGCAGCCCCACAGGGGGCAGTGGGGCCAACGTCCTGACTTTC
cdr3_aa: CASSPTGGSGANVLTF

clone_size: .
v_call: TRBV9
d_call: TRBD1
j_call: TRBJ1-2
cdr3_nt: TGTGCCAGCAGCGCTGGGGACAGGGGCGGTTTTGGCTACACCTTC
cdr3_aa: CASSAGDRGGFGYTF

clone_size: few
v_call: TRBV18
d_call: TRBD1
j_call: TRBJ1-1
cdr3_nt: TGTGCCAGCTCACTAACCCAGGGGACAGGGGGAGGCACTGAAGCTTTCTTT
cdr3_aa: CASSLTQGTGGGTEAFF

clone_size: .
v_call: TRBV29-1
d_call: .
j_call: TRBJ1-2
cdr3_nt: TGCAGCGTTAAATCGAACTATGGCTACACCTTC
cdr3_aa: CSVKSNYGYTF